A selection of T cell receptor beta chains follows, all from one sample in a study of PD-1 blockade in classical Hodgkin lymphoma. Sequencing was performed with immunoSEQ multiplex PCR; in TCRdb, only in-frame clones are kept and a portion is missing. This sample yields about 150,000 clones, of which approximately 80% are seen a single time; over 7.5% belongs to the top ten. The sample consisted of peripheral blood mononuclear cells (PBMCs), taken before the second cycle of nivolumab. The receptors derive from a human donor with classical Hodgkin lymphoma. Each CDR3 is given with its conserved first and last residue. A D gene is named only where the DNA matches it firmly. Part of the rows lack a size; the others show once, few, many or a class for expanded clones.

CDR3 protein: CASRRDREGNQPQHF
CDR3 DNA: TGTGCCAGCAGGCGGGACAGGGAAGGGAATCAGCCCCAGCATTTT
V gene: TRBV6-5
D gene: TRBD1
clone size: NA
J gene: TRBJ1-5

CDR3 protein: CASSERRTGGGLGRNTIYF
CDR3 DNA: TGTGCCAGCAGTGAACGGAGGACAGGGGGGGGACTAGGAAGGAACACCATATATTTT
V gene: TRBV6-1
D gene: TRBD1
clone size: NA
J gene: TRBJ1-3

CDR3 protein: CASSYSGGREQFF
CDR3 DNA: TGTGCCAGCAGTTACTCCGGGGGTAGGGAGCAGTTCTTC
V gene: TRBV6-5
D gene: NA
clone size: NA
J gene: TRBJ2-1

CDR3 protein: CASSSRGRSTDTQYF
CDR3 DNA: TGTGCCAGCAGCTCAAGGGGCCGTAGCACAGATACGCAGTATTTT
V gene: TRBV11-2
D gene: NA
clone size: NA
J gene: TRBJ2-3

CDR3 protein: CASSPHRVYNYGYTF
CDR3 DNA: TGTGCCAGCAGCCCCCACAGGGTATATAACTATGGCTACACCTTC
V gene: TRBV9
D gene: NA
clone size: NA
J gene: TRBJ1-2

CDR3 protein: CASSPSGPGRGQETQYF
CDR3 DNA: TGTGCCAGCAGCCCCTCCGGGCCAGGGAGGGGGCAAGAGACCCAGTACTTC
V gene: TRBV7-3
D gene: NA
clone size: NA
J gene: TRBJ2-5

CDR3 protein: CASSPRVGEKLFF
CDR3 DNA: TGTGCCAGCAGCCCACGAGTAGGGGAAAAACTGTTTTTT
V gene: TRBV6-6
D gene: NA
clone size: once
J gene: TRBJ1-4

CDR3 protein: CASTSGLSTDTQYF
CDR3 DNA: TGTGCGTCGACTAGCGGATTGAGCACAGATACGCAGTATTTT
V gene: TRBV30
D gene: TRBD2
clone size: NA
J gene: TRBJ2-3

CDR3 protein: CASSLALGSGANVLTF
CDR3 DNA: TGCGCCAGCAGCTTGGCGTTGGGCTCTGGGGCCAACGTCCTGACTTTC
V gene: TRBV5-1
D gene: NA
clone size: few
J gene: TRBJ2-6

CDR3 protein: CASERGASTGELFF
CDR3 DNA: TGTGCCAGCGAGCGGGGGGCTAGCACCGGGGAGCTGTTTTTT
V gene: TRBV2
D gene: TRBD2
clone size: few
J gene: TRBJ2-2

CDR3 protein: CASRYRDSYEQYF
CDR3 DNA: TGTGCCAGTAGATACCGGGACTCCTACGAGCAGTACTTC
V gene: TRBV19
D gene: NA
clone size: NA
J gene: TRBJ2-7

CDR3 protein: CASSVTWDFNTIYF
CDR3 DNA: TGTGCCAGCAGCGTAACCTGGGATTTTAACACCATATATTTT
V gene: TRBV9
D gene: NA
clone size: NA
J gene: TRBJ1-3

CDR3 protein: CAISELLVNTEAFF
CDR3 DNA: TGTGCCATCAGTGAACTTTTGGTGAACACTGAAGCTTTCTTT
V gene: TRBV10-3
D gene: NA
clone size: NA
J gene: TRBJ1-1

CDR3 protein: CASRQQGAGADTQYF
CDR3 DNA: TGTGCCAGCAGACAACAGGGGGCGGGGGCAGATACGCAGTATTTT
V gene: TRBV6-5
D gene: TRBD1
clone size: NA
J gene: TRBJ2-3

CDR3 protein: CASSWTGKAGNTIYF
CDR3 DNA: TGTGCCAGCAGCTGGACAGGGAAGGCTGGAAACACCATATATTTT
V gene: TRBV7-2
D gene: TRBD1
clone size: NA
J gene: TRBJ1-3

CDR3 protein: CASSLAGARGNYGYTF
CDR3 DNA: TGCGCCAGCAGCTTGGCCGGGGCGAGGGGAAACTATGGCTACACCTTC
V gene: TRBV5-1
D gene: NA
clone size: NA
J gene: TRBJ1-2

CDR3 protein: CASSAGTGETQYF
CDR3 DNA: TGTGCCAGCTCAGCAGGGACAGGGGAGACCCAGTACTTC
V gene: TRBV18
D gene: TRBD1
clone size: NA
J gene: TRBJ2-5

CDR3 protein: CASSEGSYIGGLVAEAFF
CDR3 DNA: TGTGCCAGCAGTGAAGGGTCTTACATTGGAGGGTTGGTGGCTGAAGCTTTCTTT
V gene: TRBV6-4
D gene: NA
clone size: NA
J gene: TRBJ1-1

CDR3 protein: CATRSDSTYEQYF
CDR3 DNA: TGTGCCACCCGATCGGACAGTACCTACGAGCAGTACTTC
V gene: TRBV15
D gene: NA
clone size: NA
J gene: TRBJ2-7

CDR3 protein: CASGSRTDTQYF
CDR3 DNA: TGTGCTAGTGGAAGTAGAACAGATACGCAGTATTTT
V gene: TRBV12-5
D gene: NA
clone size: NA
J gene: TRBJ2-3

CDR3 protein: CASSLGTGGAGVQETQYF
CDR3 DNA: TGCGCCAGCAGCTTGGGTACCGGAGGGGCGGGAGTCCAAGAGACCCAGTACTTC
V gene: TRBV5-1
D gene: TRBD2
clone size: NA
J gene: TRBJ2-5

CDR3 protein: CAISVAATSWVTDTQYF
CDR3 DNA: TGTGCCATCAGTGTAGCTGCCACTAGCTGGGTGACAGATACGCAGTATTTT
V gene: TRBV10-3
D gene: NA
clone size: NA
J gene: TRBJ2-3

CDR3 protein: CASSLVAASNQPQHF
CDR3 DNA: TGCGCCAGCAGCTTGGTGGCAGCTAGCAATCAGCCCCAGCATTTT
V gene: TRBV5-1
D gene: NA
clone size: once
J gene: TRBJ1-5

CDR3 protein: CASSFGTGFYEQYF
CDR3 DNA: TGTGCCAGCAGCTTCGGGACAGGGTTTTACGAGCAGTACTTC
V gene: TRBV7-9
D gene: TRBD1
clone size: NA
J gene: TRBJ2-7

CDR3 protein: CASSQDFGQASSYNSPLHF
CDR3 DNA: TGCGCCAGCAGCCAAGATTTCGGACAGGCCAGCTCCTATAATTCACCCCTCCACTTT
V gene: TRBV4-1
D gene: TRBD1
clone size: NA
J gene: TRBJ1-6

CDR3 protein: CASSRTTAMNSPLHF
CDR3 DNA: TGCGCCAGCAGCCGGACGACAGCTATGAATTCACCCCTCCACTTT
V gene: TRBV5-1
D gene: NA
clone size: NA
J gene: TRBJ1-6

CDR3 protein: CASSYRGDYEQYF
CDR3 DNA: TGTGCCAGCAGTTACCGGGGGGACTACGAGCAGTACTTC
V gene: TRBV6-6
D gene: TRBD2
clone size: NA
J gene: TRBJ2-7